What follows describes a single T cell receptor beta chain. This receptor's antigen is unknown. No base quality information exists; no much larger clone differs at one position. TCRbeta CDR3 regions were amplified from genomic DNA by means of the immunoSEQ Assay, a bias-controlled multiplex PCR. From the authors' description of their analysis: Nucleated cell counts per sample were estimated from amplification of reference gene primers within the assay. Sequence reads were collapsed and filtered to measure the absolute abundance of every unique TCRbeta CDR3 rearrangement. Productive Simpson clonality was computed per sample as the square root of Simpson's diversity index over productive rearrangements. TCRdb took this table from immuneACCESS and kept in-frame rearrangements with V and J called. Such tables lack part of the clones; where checked against another copy, unresolved V genes explain under half of the gap, and the rest is unexplained. V, J and clone size are those of that table, while D and trimming were read from the DNA. The sample yields some 130,000 clones; approximately 90% were counted once. The top ten clonotypes cover about 3.2% of the sample.

The sample is drawn from a study of blood T cell repertoires in COVID-19 (dated by TCRdb to 2019 to 2021). For the study in its entirety: The collaborator samples originated in the United States, Italy and Spain and spanned the acute and convalescent phases of COVID-19. The prospective study material was composed of cDNA or gDNA derived from T cells, B-cell-depleted T cells, or PBMCs. Deeply sampled blood TCRbeta repertoires from subjects exposed to, actively infected with, or recovered from COVID-19 were included in the dataset. The repertoires were released in a freely available public database meant as a resource for research on the immune response to SARS-CoV-2. The samples were drawn from two sources: the first 160 participants of the ongoing ImmuneRACE study, and 1,254 subjects contributed by 6 global collaborators. The sample metadata nearly always contained a de-identified subject ID, COVID-19 status, age in years and sex. Where HLA class I and class II types were available, the types were taken from metadata supplied by the sample provider, not from assay-based typing. Study-wide findings and limitations: The quantity of clinical and demographic metadata differed by source and by participant and was supplied without curation.

Each collaborating institution followed its own protocols to collect whole blood in K2EDTA tubes. For TCRbeta analysis, collaborators shipped samples in one of three forms: frozen whole blood, isolated PBMCs, or DNA extracted from either of those sample types. Input material: peripheral blood. The clonotype was recovered from a man between 60 and 75 years old with active or convalescent COVID-19.

The CDR3 region has the sequence CASSLDGTSGAGGPREQYF. The DNA sequence is TGTGCCAGCAGCCTAGACGGGACTAGCGGGGCGGGAGGGCCTCGCGAGCAGTACTTC. Recombination linked TRBV4-2 to TRBJ2-7, with 13 bases in between that match TRBD2. CDR1 and CDR2 were assigned from the germline V gene as LGHNA and YNFKEQ. Trimming removed 4 bases from V and 6 bases from J; the gene matches leave 18 bases unexplained. There are 19 amino acids in the CDR3, from cysteine to phenylalanine inclusive. The retained sequence is limited to the CDR3, 57 bases, with the frame set at the first base.